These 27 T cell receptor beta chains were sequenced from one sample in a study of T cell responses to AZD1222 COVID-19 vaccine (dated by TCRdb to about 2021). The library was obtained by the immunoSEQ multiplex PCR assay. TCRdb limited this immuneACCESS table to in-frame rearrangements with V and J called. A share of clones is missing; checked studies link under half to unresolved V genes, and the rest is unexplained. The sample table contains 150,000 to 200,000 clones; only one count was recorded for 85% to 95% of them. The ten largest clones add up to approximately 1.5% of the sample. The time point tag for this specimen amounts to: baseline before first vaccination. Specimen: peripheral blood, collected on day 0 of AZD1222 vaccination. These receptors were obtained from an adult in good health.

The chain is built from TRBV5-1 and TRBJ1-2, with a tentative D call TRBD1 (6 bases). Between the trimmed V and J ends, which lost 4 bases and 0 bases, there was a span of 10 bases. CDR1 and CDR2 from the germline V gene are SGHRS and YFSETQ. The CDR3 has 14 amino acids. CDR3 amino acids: CASSTDRTNYGYTF. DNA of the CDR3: TGCGCCAGCAGCACGGACAGAACTAACTATGGCTACACCTTC.

The CDR3 loop is CASSQDLTVLSYNEQFF. The CDR3, as DNA: TGTGCCAGCAGCCAAGACCTAACAGTGCTCTCCTACAATGAGCAGTTCTTC. The gene calls are TRBV14 and TRBJ2-1; D uncertain. This CDR3 is built from 17 residues. Germline values: CDR1 SGHDN, CDR2 FVKESK. Trimming shortened V by 0 bases and J by 0 bases, and 12 bases separated the two germline ends.

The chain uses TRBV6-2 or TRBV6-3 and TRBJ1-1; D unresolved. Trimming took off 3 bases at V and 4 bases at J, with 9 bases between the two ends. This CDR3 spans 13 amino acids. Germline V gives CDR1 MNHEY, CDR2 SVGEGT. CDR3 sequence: CASSYMRSTEAFF. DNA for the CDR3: TGTGCCAGCAGTTATATGAGGAGCACTGAAGCTTTCTTT.

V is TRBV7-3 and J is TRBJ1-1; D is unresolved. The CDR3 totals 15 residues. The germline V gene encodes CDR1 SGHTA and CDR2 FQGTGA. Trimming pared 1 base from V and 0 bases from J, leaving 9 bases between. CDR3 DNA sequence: TGTGCCAGCAGCTTAATGGGCAGGATGAACACTGAAGCTTTCTTT. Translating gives CASSLMGRMNTEAFF.

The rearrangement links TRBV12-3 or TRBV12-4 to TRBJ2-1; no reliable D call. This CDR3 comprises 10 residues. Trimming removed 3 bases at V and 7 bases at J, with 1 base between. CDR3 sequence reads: CASSFNEQFF. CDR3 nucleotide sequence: TGTGCCAGCAGTTTTAATGAGCAGTTCTTC.

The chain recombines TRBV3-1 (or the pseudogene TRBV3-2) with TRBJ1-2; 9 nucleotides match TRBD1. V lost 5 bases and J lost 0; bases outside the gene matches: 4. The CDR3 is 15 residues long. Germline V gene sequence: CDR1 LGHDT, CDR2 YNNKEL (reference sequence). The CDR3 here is CASSIGQGSNYGYTF. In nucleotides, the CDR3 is TGTGCCAGCAGCATAGGACAGGGGTCTAACTATGGCTACACCTTC.

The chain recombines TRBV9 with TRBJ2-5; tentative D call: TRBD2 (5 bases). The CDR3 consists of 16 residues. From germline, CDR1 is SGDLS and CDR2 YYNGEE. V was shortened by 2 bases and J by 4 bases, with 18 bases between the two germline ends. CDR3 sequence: CASSVSFAGPGETQYF. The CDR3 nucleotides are TGTGCCAGCAGCGTTTCCTTCGCGGGCCCGGGAGAGACCCAGTACTTC.

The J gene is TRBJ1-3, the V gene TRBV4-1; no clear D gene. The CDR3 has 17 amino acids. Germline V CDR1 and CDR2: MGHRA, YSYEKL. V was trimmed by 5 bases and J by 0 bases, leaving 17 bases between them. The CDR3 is CASSVQEILSSGNTIYF. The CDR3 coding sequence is TGCGCCAGCAGCGTGCAGGAGATCCTGTCCTCTGGAAACACCATATATTTT.

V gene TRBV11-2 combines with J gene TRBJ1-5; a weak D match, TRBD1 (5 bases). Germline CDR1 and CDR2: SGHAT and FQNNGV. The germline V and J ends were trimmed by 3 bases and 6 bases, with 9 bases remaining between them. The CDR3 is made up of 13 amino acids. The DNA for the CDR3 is TGTGCCAGCAGCTTGTCGCAGGGTCAGCCCCAGCATTTT. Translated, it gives CASSLSQGQPQHF.

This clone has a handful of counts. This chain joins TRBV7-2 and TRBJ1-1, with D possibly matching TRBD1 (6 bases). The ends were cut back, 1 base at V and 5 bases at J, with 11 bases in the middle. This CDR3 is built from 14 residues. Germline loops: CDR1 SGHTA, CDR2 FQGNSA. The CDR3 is CASSLVGGQTEAFF. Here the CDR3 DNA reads TGTGCCAGCAGCTTAGTAGGGGGTCAAACTGAAGCTTTCTTT.

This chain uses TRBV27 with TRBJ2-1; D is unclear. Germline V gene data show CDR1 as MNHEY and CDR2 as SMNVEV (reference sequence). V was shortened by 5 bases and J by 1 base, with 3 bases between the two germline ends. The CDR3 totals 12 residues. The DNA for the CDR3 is TGTGCCAGCAGTCGGTCCTACAATGAGCAGTTCTTC. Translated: CASSRSYNEQFF.

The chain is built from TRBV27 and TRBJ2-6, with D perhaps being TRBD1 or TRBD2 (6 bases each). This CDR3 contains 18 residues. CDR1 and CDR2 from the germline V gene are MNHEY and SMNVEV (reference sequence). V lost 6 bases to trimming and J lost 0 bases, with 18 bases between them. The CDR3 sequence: CASSRLGGPYSGANVLTF. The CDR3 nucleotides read TGTGCCAGCAGCAGGCTGGGGGGCCCCTACTCTGGGGCCAACGTCCTGACTTTC. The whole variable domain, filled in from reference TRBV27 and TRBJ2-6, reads EAQVTQNPRYLITVTGKKLTVTCSQNMNHEYMSWYRQDPGLGLRQIYYSMNVEVTDKGDVPEGYKVSRKEKRNFPLILESPSPNQTSLYFCASSRLGGPYSGANVLTFGAGSRLTVL.

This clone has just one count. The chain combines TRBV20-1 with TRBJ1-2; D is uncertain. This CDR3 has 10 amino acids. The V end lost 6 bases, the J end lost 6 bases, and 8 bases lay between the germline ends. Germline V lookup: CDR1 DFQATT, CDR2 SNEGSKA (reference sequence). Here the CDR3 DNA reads TGCAGTGCGTTGGTGGATGGCTACACCTTC. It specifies CSALVDGYTF.

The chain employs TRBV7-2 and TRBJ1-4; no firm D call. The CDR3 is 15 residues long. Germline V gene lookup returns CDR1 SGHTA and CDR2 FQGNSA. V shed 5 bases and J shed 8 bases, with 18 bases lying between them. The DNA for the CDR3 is TGTGCCAGCAGCGACCAGCCCCGGGTGAGCGAAAAACTGTTTTTT. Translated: CASSDQPRVSEKLFF. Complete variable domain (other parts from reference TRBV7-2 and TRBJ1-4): GAGVSQSPSNKVTEKGKDVELRCDPISGHTALYWYRQSLGQGLEFLIYFQGNSAPDKSGLPSDRFSAERTGGSVSTLTIQRTQQEDSAVYLCASSDQPRVSEKLFFGSGTQLSVL.

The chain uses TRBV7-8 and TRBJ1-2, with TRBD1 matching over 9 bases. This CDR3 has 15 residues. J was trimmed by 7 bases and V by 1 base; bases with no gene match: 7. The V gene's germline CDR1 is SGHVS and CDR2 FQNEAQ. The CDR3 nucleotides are TGTGCCAGCAGCTTAGTAACAGGGGGCGCCGGTGGCTACACCTTC. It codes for CASSLVTGGAGGYTF.

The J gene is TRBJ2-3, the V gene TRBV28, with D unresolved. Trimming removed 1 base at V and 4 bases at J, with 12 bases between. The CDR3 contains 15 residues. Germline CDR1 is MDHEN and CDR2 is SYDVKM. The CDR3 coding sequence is TGTGCCAGCAGTTTATTGATCCTAGTACCAGATACGCAGTATTTT. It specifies CASSLLILVPDTQYF.

The CDR3 coding sequence is TGTGCCAGCAGTCGCGAGGGACGGGCAGGGAGAAAAGACGAGCAGTACTTC. Translating it yields CASSREGRAGRKDEQYF. The chain uses TRBV2 and TRBJ2-7; D may match TRBD1 or TRBD2 (5 bases each). V lost 5 bases and J 5 bases, leaving 25 bases between the germline ends. The V gene's germline CDR1 is SNHLY and CDR2 FYNNEI. This CDR3 has 17 residues.

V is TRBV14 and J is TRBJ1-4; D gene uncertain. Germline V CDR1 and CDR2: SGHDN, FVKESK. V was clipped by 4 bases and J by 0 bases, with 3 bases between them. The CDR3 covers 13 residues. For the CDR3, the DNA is TGTGCCAGCAGCCGAGCAACTAATGAAAAACTGTTTTTT. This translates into CASSRATNEKLFF.

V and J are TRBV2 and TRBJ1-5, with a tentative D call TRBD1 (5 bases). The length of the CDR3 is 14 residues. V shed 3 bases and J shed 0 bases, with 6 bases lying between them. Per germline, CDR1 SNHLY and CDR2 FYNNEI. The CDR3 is CASSDRDSNQPQHF. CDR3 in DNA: TGTGCCAGCAGTGACAGGGATAGCAATCAGCCCCAGCATTTT.

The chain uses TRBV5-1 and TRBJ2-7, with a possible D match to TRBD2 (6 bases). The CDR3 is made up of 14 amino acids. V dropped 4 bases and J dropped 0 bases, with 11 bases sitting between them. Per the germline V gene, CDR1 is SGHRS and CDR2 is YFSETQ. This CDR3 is CASSMGLPSYEQYF. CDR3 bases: TGCGCCAGCAGCATGGGACTCCCCTCCTACGAGCAGTACTTC.

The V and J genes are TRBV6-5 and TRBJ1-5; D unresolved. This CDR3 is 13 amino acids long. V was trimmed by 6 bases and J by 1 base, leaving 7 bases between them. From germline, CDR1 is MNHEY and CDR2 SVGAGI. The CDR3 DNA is TGTGCCAGCAGCGTCTACAGCAATCAGCCCCAGCATTTT. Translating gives CASSVYSNQPQHF.

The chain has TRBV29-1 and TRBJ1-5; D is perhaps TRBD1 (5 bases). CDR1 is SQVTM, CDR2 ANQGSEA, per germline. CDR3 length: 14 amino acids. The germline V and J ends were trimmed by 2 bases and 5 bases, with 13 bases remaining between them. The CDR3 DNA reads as TGCAGCGTTGAAAGGGGAAGGGGAGATCAGCCCCAGCATTTT. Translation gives CSVERGRGDQPQHF.

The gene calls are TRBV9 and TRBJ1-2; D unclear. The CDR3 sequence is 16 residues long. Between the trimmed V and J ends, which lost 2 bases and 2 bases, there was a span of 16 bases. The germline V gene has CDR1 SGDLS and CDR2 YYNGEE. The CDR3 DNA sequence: TGTGCCAGCAGCGTCAGCGGCACCATGGGGAACTATGGCTACACCTTC. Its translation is CASSVSGTMGNYGYTF.

The CDR3 DNA sequence: TGTGCCAGCAGCGGACAGGGGGCGAATAATTCACCCCTCCACTTT. Protein: CASSGQGANNSPLHF. The genes are TRBV7-6 and TRBJ1-6, with 11 bases lining up with TRBD1. Germline V gene data show CDR1 as SGHVS and CDR2 as FNYEAQ. The junction had 2 bases not matched to a gene; V was cut back by 5 bases and J by 5 bases. This CDR3 region has 15 residues. Full variable domain (rest looked up from reference TRBV7-6 and TRBJ1-6): GAGVSQSPRYKVTKRGQDVALRCDPISGHVSLYWYRQALGQGPEFLTYFNYEAQQDKSGLPNDRFSAERPEGSISTLTIQRTEQRDSAMYRCASSGQGANNSPLHFGNGTRLTVT.

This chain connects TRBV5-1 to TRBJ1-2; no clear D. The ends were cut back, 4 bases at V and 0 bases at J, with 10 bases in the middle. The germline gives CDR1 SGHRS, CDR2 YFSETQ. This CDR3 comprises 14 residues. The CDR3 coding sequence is TGCGCCAGCAGCCCCCAGACTACTAACTATGGCTACACCTTC. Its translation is CASSPQTTNYGYTF. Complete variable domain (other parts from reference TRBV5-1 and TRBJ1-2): KAGVTQTPRYLIKTRGQQVTLSCSPISGHRSVSWYQQTPGQGLQFLFEYFSETQRNKGNFPGRFSGRQFSNSRSEMNVSTLELGDSALYLCASSPQTTNYGYTFGSGTRLTVV.

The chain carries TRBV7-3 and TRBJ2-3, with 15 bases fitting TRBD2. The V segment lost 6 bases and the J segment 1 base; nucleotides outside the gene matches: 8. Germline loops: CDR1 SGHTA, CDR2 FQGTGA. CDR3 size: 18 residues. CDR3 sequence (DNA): TGTGCCAGCAGTTCAGGACTAGCGGGGGGGCGCCGCACAGATACGCAGTATTTT. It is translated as CASSSGLAGGRRTDTQYF.

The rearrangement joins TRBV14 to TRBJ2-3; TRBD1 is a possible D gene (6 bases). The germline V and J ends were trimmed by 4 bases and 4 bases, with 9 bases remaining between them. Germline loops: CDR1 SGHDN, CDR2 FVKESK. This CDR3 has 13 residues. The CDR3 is CASSPRGPDTQYF. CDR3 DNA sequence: TGTGCCAGCAGCCCCAGGGGCCCAGATACGCAGTATTTT.